These 32 T cell receptor beta chains came from one sample sequenced in a study of identical twins. Each CDR3 protein gets one entry after TCRdb re-called the 5' RACE reads with MiXCR. The profile shows roughly 1,500,000 distinct CDR3 sequences, about 32% of them singletons. Sequences were obtained from cord blood. The source of these receptors is a newborn girl in good health.

This clonotype appeared many times. The chain employs TRBV29-1 and TRBJ2-1; tentative D call: TRBD2 (5 bases). This CDR3 contains 16 residues. The germline V gene encodes CDR1 SQVTM and CDR2 ANQGSEA. Trimming left V 0 bases short and J 0 bases short, with 12 bases between. The CDR3 spells CSVEDRGRGSYNEQFF. DNA for the CDR3: TGCAGCGTTGAAGATCGTGGTCGGGGCTCCTACAATGAGCAGTTCTTC.

The J gene is TRBJ2-7, the V gene TRBV20-1, with 12 bases identical to TRBD1. The germline gives CDR1 DFQATT, CDR2 SNEGSKA (reference sequence). J lost 5 bases, V lost 1 base, and 9 bases had no gene match. The CDR3 consists of 16 residues. The CDR3 spells CSARGRGTGGGNEQYF. CDR3 DNA: TGCAGTGCTAGAGGGAGGGGGACAGGGGGCGGGAACGAGCAGTACTTC.

The table lists this clonotype with many counts. V gene TRBV5-1 combines with J gene TRBJ1-1; D possibly corresponds to TRBD1 (6 bases). The CDR3 has 14 amino acids. Germline CDR1 and CDR2: SGHRS and YFSETQ. Trimming left V 2 bases short and J 2 bases short, with 10 bases between. The CDR3 loop is CASSFRGGNTEAFF. The CDR3 nucleotides read TGCGCCAGCAGCTTTCGGGGGGGCAACACTGAAGCTTTCTTT.

The J gene is TRBJ2-1, the V gene TRBV14; D gene uncertain. Trimming took off 1 base at V and 4 bases at J, with 17 bases between the two ends. The CDR3 extends over 17 amino acids. Germline CDR1 and CDR2: SGHDN and FVKESK. In DNA form, the CDR3 reads TGTGCCAGCAGCCAAGTTTGGAAGGTTTTGGGATACAATGAGCAGTTCTTC. This encodes CASSQVWKVLGYNEQFF.

The chain couples TRBV5-8 to TRBJ1-5; the match to TRBD1 covers 7 bases. The V and J ends lost 6 bases and 2 bases, in that order; junction bases with no gene match: 5. The germline V gene has CDR1 SGHTS and CDR2 YDEGEE. This CDR3 contains 14 residues. As DNA, the CDR3 is TGTGCCAGCAACCACAGGGGACGCAATCAGCCCCAGCATTTT. Amino acid sequence: CASNHRGRNQPQHF.

This chain uses TRBV3-1 with TRBJ1-2; D is possibly TRBD1 (5 bases). V was cut by 4 bases and J by 4 bases, with 16 bases left in between. CDR3 length equals 15 residues. The germline gives CDR1 LGHDT, CDR2 YNNKEL (reference sequence). The CDR3, as DNA: TGTGCCAGCAGCCCCCAGGTGGGGGGGACCTATGGCTACACCTTC. Residues: CASSPQVGGTYGYTF.

The chain employs TRBV20-1 and TRBJ1-4, with D unresolved. Germline assignment: CDR1 DFQATT and CDR2 SNEGSKA (reference sequence). V lost 4 bases and J lost 7, with 7 bases in between. CDR3 size: 11 residues. CDR3 amino acids: CSAISGEKLFF. CDR3 in DNA: TGCAGTGCTATAAGCGGTGAAAAACTGTTTTTT.

The rearrangement links TRBV25-1 to TRBJ1-1, with D possibly matching TRBD1 (5 bases). CDR1 and CDR2 (germline): MGHDK, SYGVNS. The CDR3 has 12 residues. The ends were cut back, 3 bases at V and 7 bases at J, with 9 bases in the middle. This CDR3 is CASSEGPFEAFF. In nucleotides, the CDR3 is TGTGCCAGCAGTGAGGGACCTTTTGAAGCTTTCTTT.

CDR3 sequence reads: CASSRGGTSYNEQFF. The CDR3 nucleotides are TGTGCCAGTAGTAGGGGCGGTACCTCCTACAATGAGCAGTTCTTC. The chain couples TRBV19 to TRBJ2-1; tentatively, D is TRBD1 (5 bases). Germline V gene sequence: CDR1 LNHDA, CDR2 SQIVND (reference sequence). Between the trimmed V and J ends, which lost 4 bases and 0 bases, there was a span of 10 bases. There are 15 residues in the CDR3.

This clonotype was found a few times. The gene calls are TRBV10-3 and TRBJ2-4; TRBD2 might be the D (6 bases). TRBJ2-5 explains the end of the DNA better; the J call may be wrong. Germline V gives CDR1 ENHRY, CDR2 SYGVKD. CDR3 length: 13 residues. The CDR3 DNA reads as TGTGCCATCAGTCTCGAAGGGAGGGAGACCCAGTACTTC. This gives the protein CAISLEGRETQYF.

J is TRBJ1-1 and V is TRBV6-1; D remains ambiguous. Germline assignment: CDR1 MNHNS and CDR2 SASEGT. There are 14 residues in the CDR3. The V gene lost 10 bases and the J gene lost 3 bases, with 18 bases spanning the gap. The CDR3 DNA reads TGTGCCACCCAGACGGACCCCCGAGACACTGAAGCTTTCTTT. Amino acid sequence: CATQTDPRDTEAFF.

This clonotype was observed many times. This chain's CDR3 is CASSTSIGAQETQYF. Written as DNA, the CDR3 is TGTGCCAGCAGCACAAGTATTGGAGCCCAAGAGACCCAGTACTTC. The J gene is TRBJ2-5, the V gene TRBV9; the D is unclear. CDR3 size: 15 residues. Germline values: CDR1 SGDLS, CDR2 YYNGEE. Trimming cost V 4 bases and J 1 base, with 14 bases left between them.

This clonotype was recorded a few times. The chain joins TRBV2 to TRBJ2-3; D tentatively fits TRBD1 or TRBD2 (6 bases each). The CDR3 contains 13 residues. Germline CDR1 is SNHLY and CDR2 is FYNNEI. The V end was cut by 8 bases, the J end by 6 bases, with 15 bases between. CDR3 protein: CASQRGVSDTQYF. As DNA, the CDR3 is TGTGCCAGCCAGAGGGGGGTGTCGGATACGCAGTATTTT. Filled out from reference TRBV2 and TRBJ2-3, the complete variable domain reads EPEVTQTPSHQVTQMGQEVILRCVPISNHLYFYWYRQILGQKVEFLVSFYNNEISEKSEIFDDQFSVERPDGSNFTLKIRSTKLEDSAMYFCASQRGVSDTQYFGPGTRLTVL.

This clonotype was seen only a few times. The chain links TRBV6-1 to TRBJ2-7; tentative D call: TRBD2 (6 bases). V lost 8 bases and J 0 bases, leaving 11 bases between the germline ends. Per the germline V gene, CDR1 is MNHNS and CDR2 is SASEGT. This CDR3 contains 13 residues. The CDR3 DNA follows: TGTGCCAGCGCTAGCGAACACTCCTACGAGCAGTACTTC. This gives the protein CASASEHSYEQYF.

This clonotype was detected only a few times. J is TRBJ1-2 and V is TRBV10-3; 7 positions match TRBD1. Trimming took 8 bases from V and 1 from J; bases not matched to a gene: 7. Germline values: CDR1 ENHRY, CDR2 SYGVKD. This CDR3 is built from 14 residues. In DNA, the CDR3 is TGTGCCATCGGCCGGGGACAGAATAACTATGGCTACACCTTC. Translated: CAIGRGQNNYGYTF.

The chain couples TRBV20-1 to TRBJ1-4; weak D call: TRBD1 (5 bases). This CDR3 has 13 residues. Germline V gene sequence: CDR1 DFQATT, CDR2 SNEGSKA (reference sequence). Between the trimmed V and J ends, which lost 0 bases and 4 bases, there was a span of 6 bases. In DNA, the CDR3 is TGCAGTGCTAGAGATGGACATAATGAAAAACTGTTTTTT. Protein: CSARDGHNEKLFF.

Only one count was recorded for this clonotype. One end of the junction does not line up with germline, which may come from a read error. The CDR3 reads CACSQDAIDKNIQYF. The CDR3 nucleotides are TGTGCCTGCAGCCAAGATGCTATAGACAAAAACATTCAGTACTTC. This rearrangement joins TRBV4-2 to TRBJ2-7, with D uncertain. Matching the DNA end better, TRBJ2-4 makes the J call doubtful. Germline lookup yields CDR1 LGHNA and CDR2 YNFKEQ. CDR3 length: 15 amino acids.

On this clonotype itself: This clone may be a read error of a much larger clone one base away. The V call is TRBV27, the J call TRBJ2-7; possible D gene TRBD2, 7 bases. Per the germline V gene, CDR1 is MNHEY and CDR2 is SMNVEV (reference sequence). The CDR3 has 14 residues. The V gene lost 3 bases and the J gene lost 10 bases, with 19 bases spanning the gap. CDR3 nucleotide sequence: TGTGCCAGCAGTTTGAGGGGGGGCCTTGAGCCCCAGTACTTC. It yields the protein CASSLRGGLEPQYF.

The V call is TRBV7-6, the J call TRBJ2-1, with D possibly being TRBD2 (5 bases). Trimming left V 5 bases short and J 6 bases short, with 11 bases between. The CDR3 length is 13 residues. Germline assignment: CDR1 SGHVS and CDR2 FNYEAQ. Here the CDR3 reads CASSPAGLNEQFF. In nucleotides, the CDR3 is TGTGCCAGCAGCCCCGCGGGCCTCAATGAGCAGTTCTTC.

This clonotype was counted only a few times. V usage is TRBV7-9 and J usage is TRBJ2-2; a weak D match, TRBD2 (6 bases). The V and J ends lost 2 bases and 7 bases respectively, with 14 bases between them. Per the germline V gene, CDR1 is SEHNR and CDR2 is FQNEAQ (reference sequence). This CDR3 has 15 amino acids. The CDR3 DNA reads TGTGCCAGCAGCTTATTTCTCGGGAGTAACGGGGAGCTGTTTTTT. Protein product: CASSLFLGSNGELFF.

Many counts were recorded for this clonotype. V is TRBV28 and J is TRBJ2-7; 7 bases align to TRBD1. Germline CDR1 reads MDHEN; CDR2 reads SYDVKM. Losses at the gene ends were 10 bases for V and 3 bases for J; bases not matched to a gene: 6. The CDR3 consists of 12 residues. Here the CDR3 reads CATGDRVYEQYF. In DNA form, the CDR3 reads TGTGCCACCGGAGACAGGGTCTACGAGCAGTACTTC.

V is TRBV2 and J is TRBJ2-5; D may match TRBD1 or TRBD2 (5 bases each). The germline CDR1 and CDR2 sequences are SNHLY and FYNNEI. The CDR3 consists of 14 residues. V dropped 7 bases and J dropped 5 bases, with 17 bases sitting between them. The CDR3 coding sequence is TGTGCCAGCACAGACCCGGGTAGGGACGAGACCCAGTACTTC. Translated: CASTDPGRDETQYF.

The chain uses TRBV18 and TRBJ2-3, with D hard to call. CDR3 length equals 16 residues. Trimming took 4 bases from V and 1 from J, leaving 15 bases between them. From germline, CDR1 is KGHSH and CDR2 LQKENI. The CDR3 nucleotides read TGTGCCAGCTCACACGTGGGCAGTCCCCGCACAGATACGCAGTATTTT. This translates into CASSHVGSPRTDTQYF.

V and J are TRBV29-1 and TRBJ1-2; 10 bases align to TRBD1. The junction had 10 bases not matched to a gene; V was cut back by 3 bases and J by 3 bases. Per the germline V gene, CDR1 is SQVTM and CDR2 is ANQGSEA. The CDR3 length is 16 residues. The CDR3 protein is CSVESRDRGLYYGYTF. In DNA form, the CDR3 reads TGCAGCGTTGAGTCCCGGGACAGGGGTTTGTACTATGGCTACACCTTC.

The chain uses TRBV30 and TRBJ2-7, with TRBD1 as a possible D gene (6 bases). The CDR3 totals 16 residues. Trimming shortened V by 0 bases and J by 2 bases, and 17 bases separated the two germline ends. CDR1 and CDR2 from the germline V gene are GTSNPN and SVGIG (reference sequence). Here the CDR3 DNA reads TGTGCCTGGAGTGTACTCGGACAGATGCCCCCCTACGAGCAGTACTTC. It encodes CAWSVLGQMPPYEQYF. Complete variable domain (other parts from reference TRBV30 and TRBJ2-7): SQTIHQWPATLVQPVGSPLSLECTVEGTSNPNLYWYRQAAGRGLQLLFYSVGIGQISSEVPQNLSASRPQDRQFILSSKKLLLSDSGFYLCAWSVLGQMPPYEQYFGPGTRLTVT.

This chain connects TRBV10-3 to TRBJ2-5, with 7 nucleotides matching TRBD2. The V gene end was trimmed by 9 bases and the J gene end by 11 bases; junction bases not matched to a gene: 12. Looked up from germline, CDR1 is ENHRY and CDR2 is SYGVKD. The CDR3 runs to 12 residues. CDR3 nucleotides: TGTGCCATGGGAGGGGAGAACAATGAGCAGTACTTC. It codes for CAMGGENNEQYF.

This clonotype was detected only a few times. The chain is built from TRBV6-5 and TRBJ2-3; TRBD2 might be the D (5 bases). V shed 4 bases and J shed 2 bases, with 16 bases lying between them. The CDR3 is 16 amino acids. From germline, CDR1 is MNHEY and CDR2 SVGAGI. This chain's CDR3 is CASSCGLASFTDTQYF. The DNA of the CDR3 is TGTGCCAGCAGTTGCGGACTGGCGAGCTTCACAGATACGCAGTATTTT.

This clonotype has just a few counts. The gene calls are TRBV10-3 and TRBJ1-1; possible D gene TRBD1, 5 bases. V was trimmed by 2 bases and J by 9 bases, leaving 13 bases between them. CDR1 and CDR2 from the germline V gene are ENHRY and SYGVKD. The CDR3 runs to 13 residues. This CDR3 is CAISELQGSKAFF. The CDR3 DNA is TGTGCCATCAGTGAGCTGCAGGGATCAAAAGCTTTCTTT.

The V call is TRBV9, the J call TRBJ2-7; 8 nucleotides align to TRBD2. V shed 0 bases, J shed 5 bases, and the junction held 4 bases outside the gene matches. Germline-derived CDR1 and CDR2 are SGDLS and YYNGEE. The CDR3 covers 14 residues. The CDR3 sequence: CASSVDGTSDEQYF. The CDR3 coding sequence is TGTGCCAGCAGCGTAGATGGGACTAGTGACGAGCAGTACTTC.

The sample holds a few counts of this clonotype. The V gene is TRBV5-6, the J gene TRBJ2-5, with D tentatively TRBD1 (6 bases). CDR1 is SGHDT, CDR2 YYEEEE, per germline. The CDR3 sequence is 15 residues long. V gave up 4 bases and J gave up 2 bases, with 15 bases separating them. CDR3 region: CASSLPGTRQETQYF. DNA of the CDR3: TGTGCCAGCAGCCTTCCCGGGACAAGACAAGAGACCCAGTACTTC.

A few counts support this clonotype. The V call is TRBV5-4, the J call TRBJ1-6; tentative D call: TRBD1 (6 bases). From germline, CDR1 is SGHNT and CDR2 YYREEE (reference sequence). V gave up 4 bases and J gave up 12 bases, with 20 bases separating them. The length of the CDR3 is 15 residues. In nucleotides, the CDR3 is TGTGCCAGCAGCCGGACGGGGGCAGCCTCTCAACCCCTCCACTTT. Translated: CASSRTGAASQPLHF.

V and J are TRBV3-1 and TRBJ2-5; the match to TRBD2 covers 12 bases. CDR3 length equals 18 residues. The V and J ends lost 4 bases and 11 bases, in that order; junction bases with no gene match: 20. Germline-derived CDR1 and CDR2 are LGHDT and YNNKEL (reference sequence). CDR3 nucleotides: TGTGCCAGCAGCCTGTGGACTAGCGGGACCTCAACCTACAATGAGCAGTACTTC. It yields the protein CASSLWTSGTSTYNEQYF.